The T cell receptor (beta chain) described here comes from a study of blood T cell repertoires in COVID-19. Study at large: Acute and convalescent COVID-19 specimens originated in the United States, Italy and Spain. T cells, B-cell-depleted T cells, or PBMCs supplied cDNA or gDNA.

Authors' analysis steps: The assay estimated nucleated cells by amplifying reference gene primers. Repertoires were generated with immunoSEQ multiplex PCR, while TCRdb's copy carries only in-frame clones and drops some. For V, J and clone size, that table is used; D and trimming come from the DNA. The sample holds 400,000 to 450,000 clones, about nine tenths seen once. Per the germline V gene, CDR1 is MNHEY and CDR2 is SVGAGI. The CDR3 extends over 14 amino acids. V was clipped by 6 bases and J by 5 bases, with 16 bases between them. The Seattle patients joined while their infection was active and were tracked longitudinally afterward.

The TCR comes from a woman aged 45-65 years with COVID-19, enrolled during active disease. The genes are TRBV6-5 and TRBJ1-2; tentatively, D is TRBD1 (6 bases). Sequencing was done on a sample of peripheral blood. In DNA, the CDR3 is TGTGCCAGCAGGGAGGCAGGGGATATATATGGCTACACCTTC. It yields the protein CASREAGDIYGYTF.